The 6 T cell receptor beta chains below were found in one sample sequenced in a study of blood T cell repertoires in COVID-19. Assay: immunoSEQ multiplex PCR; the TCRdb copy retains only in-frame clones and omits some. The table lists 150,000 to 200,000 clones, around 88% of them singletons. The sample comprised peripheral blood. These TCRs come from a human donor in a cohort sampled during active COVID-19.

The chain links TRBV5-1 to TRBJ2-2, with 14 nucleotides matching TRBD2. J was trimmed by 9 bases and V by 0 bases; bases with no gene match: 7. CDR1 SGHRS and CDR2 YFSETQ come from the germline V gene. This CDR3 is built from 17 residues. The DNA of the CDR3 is TGCGCCAGCAGCTTGGGACTAGCGGGAGGGCCCCTCTGGGAGCTGTTTTTT. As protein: CASSLGLAGGPLWELFF.

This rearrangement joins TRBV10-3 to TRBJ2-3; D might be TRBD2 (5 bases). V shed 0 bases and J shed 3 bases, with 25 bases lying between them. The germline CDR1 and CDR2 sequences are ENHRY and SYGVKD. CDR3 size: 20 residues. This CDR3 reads CAISESDSEQPVSLTDTQYF. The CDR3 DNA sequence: TGTGCCATCAGTGAGTCGGATAGCGAGCAACCGGTTAGTTTAACAGATACGCAGTATTTT.

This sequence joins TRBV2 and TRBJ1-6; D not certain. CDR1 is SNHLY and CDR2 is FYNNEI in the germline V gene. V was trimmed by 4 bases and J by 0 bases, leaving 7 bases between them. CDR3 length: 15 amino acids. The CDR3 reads CASSGGSSYNSPLHF. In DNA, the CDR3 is TGTGCCAGCAGTGGTGGGAGCTCCTATAATTCACCCCTCCACTTT. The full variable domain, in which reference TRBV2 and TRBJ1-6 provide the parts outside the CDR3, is EPEVTQTPSHQVTQMGQEVILRCVPISNHLYFYWYRQILGQKVEFLVSFYNNEISEKSEIFDDQFSVERPDGSNFTLKIRSTKLEDSAMYFCASSGGSSYNSPLHFGNGTRLTVT.

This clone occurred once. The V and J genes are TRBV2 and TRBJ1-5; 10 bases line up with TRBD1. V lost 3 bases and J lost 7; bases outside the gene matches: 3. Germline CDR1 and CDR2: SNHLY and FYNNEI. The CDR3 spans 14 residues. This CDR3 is CASSEGQGKQPQHF. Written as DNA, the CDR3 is TGTGCCAGCAGTGAGGGACAGGGGAAGCAGCCCCAGCATTTT.

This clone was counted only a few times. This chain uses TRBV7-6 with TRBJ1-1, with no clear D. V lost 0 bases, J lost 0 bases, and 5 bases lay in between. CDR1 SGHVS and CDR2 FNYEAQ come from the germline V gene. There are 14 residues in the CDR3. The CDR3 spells CASSLAAVNTEAFF. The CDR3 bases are TGTGCCAGCAGCTTAGCGGCAGTGAACACTGAAGCTTTCTTT.

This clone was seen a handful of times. CDR3 nucleotides: TGTGCCAGCAGCCTCGCAGGGGGAGGCACTGAAGCTTTCTTT. It specifies CASSLAGGGTEAFF. The chain is built from TRBV3-1 (or the pseudogene TRBV3-2) and TRBJ1-1; 7 nucleotides agree with TRBD1. After removal of 4 bases from V and 4 bases from J, the junction contained 6 bases not matched to a gene. The CDR3 covers 14 residues. CDR1 LGHDT and CDR2 YNNKEL come from the germline V gene (reference sequence).